The sequence of this T cell receptor beta chain was determined in a study of cytomegalovirus exposure and HLA in healthy donors. CDR1 is MDHEN and CDR2 is SYDVKM in the germline V gene. The CDR3 contains 12 residues. Unmatched junction bases numbered 10, after V lost 4 bases and J lost 14 bases. Remarks on this clone: The target antigen is unknown.

The donors were members of the approximately 120-subject validation cohort (separate from the approximately 670-subject first cohort). This table comes from immunoSEQ multiplex PCR, and its TCRdb copy is limited to in-frame clones, with some not included. This sample has under 75,000 clones, with just under 95% found just once. Findings and limits, study-wide: TCR sequences were mostly rare, though some public TCRs occurred in many donors. TCR clusters originating in the first cohort tended to co-occur in the 120 validation repertoires, according to a later analysis. Among TCR beta chains, those listed as cytomegalovirus-associated numbered over 150.

The gene calls are TRBV28 and TRBJ1-2; 7 nucleotides align to TRBD1. This TCR derives from a woman between 18 and 29 years old in good health and CMV-seropositive. The sample comprised PBMCs. The CDR3 spells CASSSPDREYTF. As DNA, the CDR3 is TGTGCCAGCAGTTCCCCCGACAGGGAATATACCTTC.